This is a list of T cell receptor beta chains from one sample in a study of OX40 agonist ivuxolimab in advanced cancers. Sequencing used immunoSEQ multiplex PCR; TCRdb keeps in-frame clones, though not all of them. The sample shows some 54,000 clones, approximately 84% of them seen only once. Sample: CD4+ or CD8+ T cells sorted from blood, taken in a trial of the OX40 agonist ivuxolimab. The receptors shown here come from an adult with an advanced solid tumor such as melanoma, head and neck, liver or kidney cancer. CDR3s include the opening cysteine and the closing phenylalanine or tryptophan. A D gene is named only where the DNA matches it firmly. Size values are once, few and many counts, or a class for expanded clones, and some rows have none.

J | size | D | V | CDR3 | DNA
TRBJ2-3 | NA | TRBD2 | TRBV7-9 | CASSLVLAGGPSDTQYF | TGTGCCAGCAGCTTAGTCTTAGCGGGAGGGCCGTCAGATACGCAGTATTTT
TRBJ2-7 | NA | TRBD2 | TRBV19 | CASSPPGLDALEQYF | TGTGCCAGTAGTCCACCGGGACTAGACGCCCTCGAGCAGTACTTC
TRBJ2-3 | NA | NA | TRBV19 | CASSSGEGADTQYF | TGTGCCAGTAGTAGCGGGGAGGGGGCAGATACGCAGTATTTT
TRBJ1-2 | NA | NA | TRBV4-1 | CASSQEGRNYGYTF | TGCGCCAGCAGCCAAGAGGGACGGAACTATGGCTACACCTTC
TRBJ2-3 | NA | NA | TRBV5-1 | CASSFGLFASTDTQYF | TGCGCCAGCAGCTTCGGACTGTTTGCTAGCACAGATACGCAGTATTTT
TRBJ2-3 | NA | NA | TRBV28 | CASSFPVDSQTDTQYF | TGTGCCAGCAGTTTCCCCGTGGACAGCCAAACAGATACGCAGTATTTT
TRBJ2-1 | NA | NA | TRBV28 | CASSMTGTFPGQFF | TGTGCCAGCAGTATGACAGGCACCTTCCCCGGGCAGTTCTTC
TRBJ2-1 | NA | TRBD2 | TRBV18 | CASSPGRAGGNEQFF | TGTGCCAGCTCTCCGGGCCGGGCGGGAGGCAATGAGCAGTTCTTC
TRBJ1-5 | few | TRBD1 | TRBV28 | CASSLTGGNQPQHF | TGTGCCAGCAGTTTGACAGGGGGGAATCAGCCCCAGCATTTT
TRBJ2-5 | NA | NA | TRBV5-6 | CASSLEETQYF | TGTGCCAGCAGCTTAGAAGAGACCCAGTACTTC
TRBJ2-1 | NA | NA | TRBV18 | CASSPLTGAGGSEQFF | TGTGCCAGCTCACCATTGACAGGGGCGGGAGGCTCTGAGCAGTTCTTC
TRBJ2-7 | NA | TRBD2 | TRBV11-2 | CASSRTALGTSWDEQYF | TGTGCCAGCAGCCGGACAGCCCTCGGGACTAGCTGGGACGAGCAGTACTTC
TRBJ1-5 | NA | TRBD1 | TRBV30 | CAWNSRQGDQPQHF | TGTGCCTGGAATAGTAGACAGGGGGATCAGCCCCAGCATTTT
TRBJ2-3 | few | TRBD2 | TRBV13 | CASSLVTSRDTQYF | TGTGCCAGCAGCTTAGTGACTAGCAGAGATACGCAGTATTTT
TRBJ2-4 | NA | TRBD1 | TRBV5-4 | CASSGTGAKNIQYF | TGTGCCAGCAGCGGGACAGGGGCCAAAAACATTCAGTACTTC
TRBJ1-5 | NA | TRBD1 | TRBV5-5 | CASSQTDRDNQPQHF | TGTGCCAGCAGCCAAACGGACAGGGACAATCAGCCCCAGCATTTT
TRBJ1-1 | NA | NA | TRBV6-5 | CASSQGVNTEAFF | TGTGCCAGCAGTCAGGGCGTGAACACTGAAGCTTTCTTT
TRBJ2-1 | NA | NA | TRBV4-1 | CASSQGPSGRYEQFF | TGCGCCAGCAGCCAAGGGCCCTCCGGGAGATATGAGCAGTTCTTC
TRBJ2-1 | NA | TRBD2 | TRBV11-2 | CASSKTSGTDWDEQFF | TGTGCCAGCTCGAAGACTAGCGGGACCGATTGGGATGAGCAGTTCTTC
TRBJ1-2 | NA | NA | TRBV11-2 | CASSLEGGYGYTF | TGTGCCAGCAGCTTAGAGGGCGGCTATGGCTACACCTTC
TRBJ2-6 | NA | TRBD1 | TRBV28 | CASRGDPGTGAGANVLTF | TGTGCCAGCAGAGGGGACCCCGGGACAGGGGCTGGGGCCAACGTCCTGACTTTC
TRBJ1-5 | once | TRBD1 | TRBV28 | CASSTGDQPQHF | TGTGCCAGCAGTACAGGGGATCAGCCCCAGCATTTT
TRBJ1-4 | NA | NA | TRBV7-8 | CASSPSRTNEKLFF | TGTGCCAGCAGCCCCTCAAGGACTAATGAAAAACTGTTTTTT
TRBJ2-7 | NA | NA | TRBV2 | CASGGYREDEQYF | TGTGCCAGCGGCGGTTACAGGGAAGACGAGCAGTACTTC
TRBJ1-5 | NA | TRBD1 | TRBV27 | CASSFYPGTGALSNQPQHF | TGTGCCAGCAGTTTCTATCCCGGGACAGGGGCCCTTAGCAATCAGCCCCAGCATTTT
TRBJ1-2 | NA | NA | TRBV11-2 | CASSLDGGYDYGYTF | TGTGCCAGCAGCTTAGATGGGGGTTATGACTATGGCTACACCTTC